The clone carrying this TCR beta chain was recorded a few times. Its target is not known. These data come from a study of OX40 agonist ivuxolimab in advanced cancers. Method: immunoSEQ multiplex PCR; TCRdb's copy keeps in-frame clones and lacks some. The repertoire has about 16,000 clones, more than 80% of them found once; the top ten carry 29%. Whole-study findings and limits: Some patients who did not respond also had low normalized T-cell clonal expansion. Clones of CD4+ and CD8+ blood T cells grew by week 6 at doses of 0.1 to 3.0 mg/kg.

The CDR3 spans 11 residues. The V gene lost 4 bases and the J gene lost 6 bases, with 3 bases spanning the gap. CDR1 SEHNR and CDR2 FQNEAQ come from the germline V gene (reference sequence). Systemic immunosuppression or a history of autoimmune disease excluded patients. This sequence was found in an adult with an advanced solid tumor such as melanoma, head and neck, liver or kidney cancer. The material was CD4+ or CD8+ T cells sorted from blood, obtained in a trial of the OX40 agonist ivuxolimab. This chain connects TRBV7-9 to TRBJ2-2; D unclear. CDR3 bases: TGTGCCAGCAGCTCTCCCGGGGAGCTGTTTTTT. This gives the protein CASSSPGELFF. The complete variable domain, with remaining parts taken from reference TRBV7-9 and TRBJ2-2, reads DTGVSQNPRHKITKRGQNVTFRCDPISEHNRLYWYRQTLGQGPEFLTYFQNEAQLEKSRLLSDRFSAERPKGSFSTLEIQRTEQGDSAMYLCASSSPGELFFGEGSRLTVL.